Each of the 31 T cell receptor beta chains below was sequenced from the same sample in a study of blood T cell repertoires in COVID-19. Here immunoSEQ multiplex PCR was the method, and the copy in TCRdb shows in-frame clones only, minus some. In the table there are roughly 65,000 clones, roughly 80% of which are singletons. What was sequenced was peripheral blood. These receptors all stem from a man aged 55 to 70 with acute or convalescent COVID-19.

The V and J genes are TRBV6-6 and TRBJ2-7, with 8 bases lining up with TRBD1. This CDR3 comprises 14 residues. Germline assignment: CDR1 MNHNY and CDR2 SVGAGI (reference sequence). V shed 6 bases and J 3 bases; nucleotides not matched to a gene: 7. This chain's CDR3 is CASSDRGRVYEQYF. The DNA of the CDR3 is TGTGCCAGCAGCGACAGGGGAAGGGTCTACGAGCAGTACTTC.

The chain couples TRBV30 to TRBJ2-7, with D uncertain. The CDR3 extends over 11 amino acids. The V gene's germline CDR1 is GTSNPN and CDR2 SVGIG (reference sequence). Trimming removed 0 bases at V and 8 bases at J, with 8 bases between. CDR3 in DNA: TGTGCCTGGAGTGTTTCGGTAAAGCAGTACTTC. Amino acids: CAWSVSVKQYF.

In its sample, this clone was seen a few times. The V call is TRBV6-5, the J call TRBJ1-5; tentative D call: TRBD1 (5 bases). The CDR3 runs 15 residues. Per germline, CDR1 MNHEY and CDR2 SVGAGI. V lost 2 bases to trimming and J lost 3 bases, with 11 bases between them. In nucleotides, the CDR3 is TGTGCCAGCAGTTACCAGGGAGGGGCCAATCAGCCCCAGCATTTT. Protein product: CASSYQGGANQPQHF.

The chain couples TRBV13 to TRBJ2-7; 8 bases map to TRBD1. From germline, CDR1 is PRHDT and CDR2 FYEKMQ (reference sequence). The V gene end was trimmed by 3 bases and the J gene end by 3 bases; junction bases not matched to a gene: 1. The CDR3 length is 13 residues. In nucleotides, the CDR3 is TGTGCCAGCAGCTTGGACAGGGACTACGAGCAGTACTTC. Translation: CASSLDRDYEQYF.

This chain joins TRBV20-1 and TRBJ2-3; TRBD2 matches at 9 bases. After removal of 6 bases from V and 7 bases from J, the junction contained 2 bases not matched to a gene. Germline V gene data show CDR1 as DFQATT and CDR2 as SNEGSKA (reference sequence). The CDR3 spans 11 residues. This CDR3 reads CSATSGNTQYF. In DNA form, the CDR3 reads TGCAGTGCGACTAGCGGCAATACGCAGTATTTT.

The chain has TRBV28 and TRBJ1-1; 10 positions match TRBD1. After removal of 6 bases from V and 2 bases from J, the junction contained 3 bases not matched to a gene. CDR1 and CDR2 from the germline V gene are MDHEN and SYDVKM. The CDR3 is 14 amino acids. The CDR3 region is CASRTGGDNTEAFF. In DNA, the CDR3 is TGTGCCAGCAGGACAGGGGGCGATAACACTGAAGCTTTCTTT. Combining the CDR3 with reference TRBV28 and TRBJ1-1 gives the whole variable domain DVKVTQSSRYLVKRTGEKVFLECVQDMDHENMFWYRQDPGLGLRLIYFSYDVKMKEKGDIPEGYSVSREKKERFSLILESASTNQTSMYLCASRTGGDNTEAFFGQGTRLTVV.

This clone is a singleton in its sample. As DNA, the CDR3 is TGCGCCAGCAGCCAAGTTGAGACAGGGAACACCGGGGAGCTGTTTTTT. As protein: CASSQVETGNTGELFF. The chain links TRBV4-3 to TRBJ2-2, with D tentatively TRBD1 (6 bases). V lost 1 base to trimming and J lost 1 base, with 10 bases between them. The CDR3 is 16 residues long. The germline V gene encodes CDR1 LGHNA and CDR2 YSLEER.

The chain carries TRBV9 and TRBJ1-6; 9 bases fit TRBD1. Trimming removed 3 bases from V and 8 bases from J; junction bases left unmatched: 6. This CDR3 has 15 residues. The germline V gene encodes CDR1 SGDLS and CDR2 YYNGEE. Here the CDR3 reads CASSARDRVHSPLHF. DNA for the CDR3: TGTGCCAGCAGCGCCCGGGACAGGGTTCATTCACCCCTCCACTTT. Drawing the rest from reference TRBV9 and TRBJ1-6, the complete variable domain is DSGVTQTPKHLITATGQRVTLRCSPRSGDLSVYWYQQSLDQGLQFLIQYYNGEERAKGNILERFSAQQFPDLHSELNLSSLELGDSALYFCASSARDRVHSPLHFGNGTRLTVT.

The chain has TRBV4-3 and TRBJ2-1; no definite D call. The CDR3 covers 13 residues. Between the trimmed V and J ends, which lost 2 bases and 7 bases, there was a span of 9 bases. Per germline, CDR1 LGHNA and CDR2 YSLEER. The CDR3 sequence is CASSQSSLNEQFF. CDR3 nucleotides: TGCGCCAGCAGCCAAAGTAGTCTTAATGAGCAGTTCTTC.

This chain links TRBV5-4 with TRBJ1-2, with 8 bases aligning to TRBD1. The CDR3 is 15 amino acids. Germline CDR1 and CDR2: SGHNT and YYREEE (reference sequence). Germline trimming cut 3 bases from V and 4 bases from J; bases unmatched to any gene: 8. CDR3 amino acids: CASSSPAGQVYGYTF. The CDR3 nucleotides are TGTGCCAGCAGCTCCCCTGCGGGACAGGTCTATGGCTACACCTTC.

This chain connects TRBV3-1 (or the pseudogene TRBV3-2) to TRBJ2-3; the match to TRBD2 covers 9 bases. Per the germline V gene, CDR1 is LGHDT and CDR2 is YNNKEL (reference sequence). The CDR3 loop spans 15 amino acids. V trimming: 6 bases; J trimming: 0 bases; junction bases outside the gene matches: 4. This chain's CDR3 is CASSQRGASTDTQYF. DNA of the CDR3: TGTGCCAGCAGTCAGCGGGGGGCTAGCACAGATACGCAGTATTTT.

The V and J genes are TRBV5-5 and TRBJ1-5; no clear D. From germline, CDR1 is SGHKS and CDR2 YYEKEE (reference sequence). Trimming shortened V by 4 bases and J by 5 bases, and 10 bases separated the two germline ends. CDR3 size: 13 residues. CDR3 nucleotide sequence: TGTGCCAGCAGCATAGATCAGGATCAGCCCCAGCATTTT. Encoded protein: CASSIDQDQPQHF. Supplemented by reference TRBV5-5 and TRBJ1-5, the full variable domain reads DAGVTQSPTHLIKTRGQQVTLRCSPISGHKSVSWYQQVLGQGPQFIFQYYEKEERGRGNFPDRFSARQFPNYSSELNVNALLLGDSALYLCASSIDQDQPQHFGDGTRLSIL.

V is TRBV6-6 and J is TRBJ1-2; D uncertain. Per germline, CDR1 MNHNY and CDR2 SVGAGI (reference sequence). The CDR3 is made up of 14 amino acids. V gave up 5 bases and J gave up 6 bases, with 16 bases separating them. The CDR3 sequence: CASSLRSGGDGYTF. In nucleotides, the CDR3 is TGTGCCAGCAGTCTCCGTTCGGGAGGAGATGGCTACACCTTC.

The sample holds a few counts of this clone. The CDR3 is CSVEGQGADEKLFF. The CDR3 coding sequence is TGCAGCGTTGAAGGACAGGGGGCGGATGAAAAACTGTTTTTT. The chain combines TRBV29-1 with TRBJ1-4; 10 bases are shared with TRBD1. Germline V gene data show CDR1 as SQVTM and CDR2 as ANQGSEA. This CDR3 spans 14 amino acids. V lost 1 base to trimming and J lost 6 bases; unmatched junction nucleotides: 2.

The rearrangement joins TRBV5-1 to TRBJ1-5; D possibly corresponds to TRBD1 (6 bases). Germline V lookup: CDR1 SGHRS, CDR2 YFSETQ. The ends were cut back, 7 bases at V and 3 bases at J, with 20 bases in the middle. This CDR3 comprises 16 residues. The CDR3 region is CASSIDPTGNNQPQHF. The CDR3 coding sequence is TGCGCCAGCTCCATCGACCCCACAGGGAACAATCAGCCCCAGCATTTT.

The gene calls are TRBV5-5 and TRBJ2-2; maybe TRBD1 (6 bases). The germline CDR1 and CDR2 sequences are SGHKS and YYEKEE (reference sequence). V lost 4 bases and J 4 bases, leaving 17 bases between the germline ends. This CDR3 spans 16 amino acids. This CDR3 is CASSVLTGSGTGELFF. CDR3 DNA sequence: TGTGCCAGCAGCGTTCTGACAGGCTCCGGCACCGGGGAGCTGTTTTTT.

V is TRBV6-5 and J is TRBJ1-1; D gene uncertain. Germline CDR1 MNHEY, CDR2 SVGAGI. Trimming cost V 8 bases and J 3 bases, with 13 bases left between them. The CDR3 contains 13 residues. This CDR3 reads CASLAGGYTEAFF. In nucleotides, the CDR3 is TGTGCCAGCCTCGCGGGTGGGTACACTGAAGCTTTCTTT.

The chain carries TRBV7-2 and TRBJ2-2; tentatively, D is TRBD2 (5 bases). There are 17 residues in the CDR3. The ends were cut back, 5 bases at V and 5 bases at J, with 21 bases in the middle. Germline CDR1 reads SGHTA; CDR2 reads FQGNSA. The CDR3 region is CASSRTLSREGTGELFF. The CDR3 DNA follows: TGTGCCAGCAGCCGGACTCTCTCTAGAGAAGGGACCGGGGAGCTGTTTTTT.

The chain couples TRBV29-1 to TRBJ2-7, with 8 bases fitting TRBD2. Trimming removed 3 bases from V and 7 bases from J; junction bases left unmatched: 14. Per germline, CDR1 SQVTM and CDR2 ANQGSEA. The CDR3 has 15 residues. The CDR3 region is CSVEVAGGSPREQYF. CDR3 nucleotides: TGCAGCGTTGAGGTGGCGGGAGGATCTCCACGGGAGCAGTACTTC.

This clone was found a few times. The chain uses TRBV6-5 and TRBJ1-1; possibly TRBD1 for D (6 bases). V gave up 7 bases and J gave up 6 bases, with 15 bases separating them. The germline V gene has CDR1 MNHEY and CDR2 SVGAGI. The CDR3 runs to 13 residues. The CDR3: CASTRDRIAEAFF. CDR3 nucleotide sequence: TGTGCCAGCACAAGAGACAGGATCGCTGAAGCTTTCTTT.

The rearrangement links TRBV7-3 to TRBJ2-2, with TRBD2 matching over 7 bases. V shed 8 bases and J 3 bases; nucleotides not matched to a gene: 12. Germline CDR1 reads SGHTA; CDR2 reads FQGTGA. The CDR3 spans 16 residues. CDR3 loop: CASYKGRGGDTGELFF. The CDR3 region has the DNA TGTGCCAGCTATAAAGGGAGGGGCGGGGACACCGGGGAGCTGTTTTTT.

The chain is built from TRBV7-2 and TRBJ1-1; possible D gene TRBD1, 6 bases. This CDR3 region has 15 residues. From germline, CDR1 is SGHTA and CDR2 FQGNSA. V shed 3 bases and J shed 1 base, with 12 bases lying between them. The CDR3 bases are TGTGCCAGCAGCTTCAGGCAGGGGCGGAACACTGAAGCTTTCTTT. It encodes CASSFRQGRNTEAFF. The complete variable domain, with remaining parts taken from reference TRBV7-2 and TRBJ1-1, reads GAGVSQSPSNKVTEKGKDVELRCDPISGHTALYWYRQSLGQGLEFLIYFQGNSAPDKSGLPSDRFSAERTGGSVSTLTIQRTQQEDSAVYLCASSFRQGRNTEAFFGQGTRLTVV.

Here the CDR3 DNA reads TGCAGCGTTGGAGTAGCGGGGACATGGGGTGAGCAGTTCTTC. Protein: CSVGVAGTWGEQFF. The chain uses TRBV29-1 and TRBJ2-1, with 8 bases fitting TRBD2. This CDR3 is built from 14 residues. V was clipped by 4 bases and J by 9 bases; unmatched bases: 11. Germline assignment: CDR1 SQVTM and CDR2 ANQGSEA.

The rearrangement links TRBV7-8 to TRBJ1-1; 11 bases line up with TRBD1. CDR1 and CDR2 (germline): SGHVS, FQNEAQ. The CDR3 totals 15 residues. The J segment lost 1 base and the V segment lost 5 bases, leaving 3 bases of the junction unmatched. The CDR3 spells CASSGQGAANTEAFF. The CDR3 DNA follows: TGTGCCAGCAGCGGACAGGGGGCAGCGAACACTGAAGCTTTCTTT.

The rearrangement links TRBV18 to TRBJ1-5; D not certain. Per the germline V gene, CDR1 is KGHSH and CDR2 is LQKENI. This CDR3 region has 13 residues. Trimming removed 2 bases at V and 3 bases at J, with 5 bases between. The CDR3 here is CASSPSVNQPQHF. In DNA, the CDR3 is TGTGCCAGCTCACCAAGCGTCAATCAGCCCCAGCATTTT.

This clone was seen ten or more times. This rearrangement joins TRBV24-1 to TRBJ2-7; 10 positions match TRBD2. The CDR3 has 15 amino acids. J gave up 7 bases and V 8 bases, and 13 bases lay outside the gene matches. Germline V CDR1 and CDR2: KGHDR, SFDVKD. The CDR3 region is CATMGLGTSAWEQYF. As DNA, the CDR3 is TGTGCCACCATGGGATTAGGGACTAGCGCCTGGGAGCAGTACTTC.

As DNA, the CDR3 is TGCGCCAGCAGCCAAGGAGGTGCTGGAAACACCATATATTTT. It specifies CASSQGGAGNTIYF. This chain joins TRBV4-1 and TRBJ1-3; no clear D. Trimming took off 1 base at V and 2 bases at J, with 6 bases between the two ends. Germline V lookup: CDR1 MGHRA, CDR2 YSYEKL. The CDR3 covers 14 residues.

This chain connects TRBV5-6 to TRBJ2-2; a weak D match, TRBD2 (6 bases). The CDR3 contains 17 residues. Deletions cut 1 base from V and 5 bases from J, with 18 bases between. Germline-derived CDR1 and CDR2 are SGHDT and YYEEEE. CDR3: CASSLSGENMGTGELFF. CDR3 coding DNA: TGTGCCAGCAGCTTGTCGGGGGAGAACATGGGGACCGGGGAGCTGTTTTTT.

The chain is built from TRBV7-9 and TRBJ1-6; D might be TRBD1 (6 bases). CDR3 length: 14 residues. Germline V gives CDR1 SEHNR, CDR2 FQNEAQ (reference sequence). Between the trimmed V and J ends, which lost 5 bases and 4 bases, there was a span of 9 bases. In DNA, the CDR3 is TGTGCCAGCAGCAACGGACAGTATAATTCACCCCTCCACTTT. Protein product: CASSNGQYNSPLHF.

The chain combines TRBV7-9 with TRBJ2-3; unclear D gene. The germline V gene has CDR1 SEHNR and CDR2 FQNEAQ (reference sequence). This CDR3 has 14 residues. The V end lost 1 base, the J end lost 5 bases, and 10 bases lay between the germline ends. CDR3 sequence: CASSLDSSGDTQYF. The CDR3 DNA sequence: TGTGCCAGCAGCTTAGACTCGAGTGGAGATACGCAGTATTTT.

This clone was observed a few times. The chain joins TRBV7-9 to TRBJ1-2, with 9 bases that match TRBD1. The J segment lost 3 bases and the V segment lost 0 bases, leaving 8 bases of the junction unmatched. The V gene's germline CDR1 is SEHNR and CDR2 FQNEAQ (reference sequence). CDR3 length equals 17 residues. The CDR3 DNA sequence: TGTGCCAGCAGCTTAGCGGTCGCCGGGACAGGGCACTATGGCTACACCTTC. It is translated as CASSLAVAGTGHYGYTF.